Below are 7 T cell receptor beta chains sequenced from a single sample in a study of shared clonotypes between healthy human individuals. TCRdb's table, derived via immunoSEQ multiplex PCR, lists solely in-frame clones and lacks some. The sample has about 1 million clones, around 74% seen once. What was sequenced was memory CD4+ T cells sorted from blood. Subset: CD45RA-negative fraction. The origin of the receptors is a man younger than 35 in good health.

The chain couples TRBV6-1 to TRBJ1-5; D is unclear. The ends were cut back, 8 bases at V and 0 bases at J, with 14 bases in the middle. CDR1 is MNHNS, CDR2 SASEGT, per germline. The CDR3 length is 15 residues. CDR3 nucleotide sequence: TGTGCCAGCGCGTGGACGGACTATAGCAATCAGCCCCAGCATTTT. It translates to CASAWTDYSNQPQHF.

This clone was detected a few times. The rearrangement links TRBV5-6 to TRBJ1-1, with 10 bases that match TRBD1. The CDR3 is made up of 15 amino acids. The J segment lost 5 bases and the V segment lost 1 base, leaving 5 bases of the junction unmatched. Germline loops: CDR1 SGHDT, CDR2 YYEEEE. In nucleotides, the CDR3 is TGTGCCAGCAGCTTGCCCGGGACAGGGGTGACTGAAGCTTTCTTT. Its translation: CASSLPGTGVTEAFF.

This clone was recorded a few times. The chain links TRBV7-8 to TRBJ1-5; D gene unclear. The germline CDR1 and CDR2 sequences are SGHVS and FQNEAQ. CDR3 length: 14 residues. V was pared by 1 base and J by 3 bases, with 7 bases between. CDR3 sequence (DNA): TGTGCCAGCAGCTTAGATTGGAACAATCAGCCCCAGCATTTT. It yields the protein CASSLDWNNQPQHF.

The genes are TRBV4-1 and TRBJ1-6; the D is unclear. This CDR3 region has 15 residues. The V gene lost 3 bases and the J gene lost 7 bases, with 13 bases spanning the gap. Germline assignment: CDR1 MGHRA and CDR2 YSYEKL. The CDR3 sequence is CASSHSDEVNSPLHF. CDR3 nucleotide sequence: TGCGCCAGCAGCCATTCGGACGAGGTCAATTCACCCCTCCACTTT.

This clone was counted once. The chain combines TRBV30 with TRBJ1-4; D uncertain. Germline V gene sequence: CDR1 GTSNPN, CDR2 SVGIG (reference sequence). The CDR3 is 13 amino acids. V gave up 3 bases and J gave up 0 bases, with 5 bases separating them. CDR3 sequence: CAWRLSTNEKLFF. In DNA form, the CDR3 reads TGTGCCTGGAGATTGTCAACTAATGAAAAACTGTTTTTT.

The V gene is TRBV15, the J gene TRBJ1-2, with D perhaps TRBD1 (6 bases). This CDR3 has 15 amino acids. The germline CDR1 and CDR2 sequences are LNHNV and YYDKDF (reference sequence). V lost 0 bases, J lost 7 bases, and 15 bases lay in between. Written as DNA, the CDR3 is TGTGCCACCAGCAGAGATAGGACAGTGGCGTCTGGCTACACCTTC. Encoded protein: CATSRDRTVASGYTF.

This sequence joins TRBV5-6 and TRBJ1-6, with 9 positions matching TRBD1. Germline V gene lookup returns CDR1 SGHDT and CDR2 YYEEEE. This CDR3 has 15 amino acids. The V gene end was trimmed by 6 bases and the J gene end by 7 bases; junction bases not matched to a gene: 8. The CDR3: CASILQGANNSPLHF. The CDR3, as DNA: TGTGCCAGCATCCTACAGGGGGCGAACAATTCACCCCTCCACTTT.